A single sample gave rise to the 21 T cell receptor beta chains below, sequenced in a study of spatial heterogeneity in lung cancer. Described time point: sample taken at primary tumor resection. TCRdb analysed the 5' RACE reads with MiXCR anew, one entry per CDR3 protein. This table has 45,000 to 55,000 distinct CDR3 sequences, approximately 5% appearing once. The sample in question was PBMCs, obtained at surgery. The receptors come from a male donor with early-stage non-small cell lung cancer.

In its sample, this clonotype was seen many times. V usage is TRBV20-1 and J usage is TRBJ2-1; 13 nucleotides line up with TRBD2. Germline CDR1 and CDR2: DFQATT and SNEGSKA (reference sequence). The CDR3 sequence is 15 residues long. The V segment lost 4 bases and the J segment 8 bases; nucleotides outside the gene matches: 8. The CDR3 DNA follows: TGCAGTGCTAAAGGACTAGCGGGAGTTAGGGATGAGCAGTTCTTC. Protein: CSAKGLAGVRDEQFF.

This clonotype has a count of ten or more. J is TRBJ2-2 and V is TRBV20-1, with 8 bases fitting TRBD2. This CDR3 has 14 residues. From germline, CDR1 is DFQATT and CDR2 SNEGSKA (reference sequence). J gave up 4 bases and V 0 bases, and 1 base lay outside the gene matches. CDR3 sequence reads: CSARDAGGTGELFF. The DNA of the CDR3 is TGCAGTGCTAGAGACGCGGGGGGCACCGGGGAGCTGTTTTTT.

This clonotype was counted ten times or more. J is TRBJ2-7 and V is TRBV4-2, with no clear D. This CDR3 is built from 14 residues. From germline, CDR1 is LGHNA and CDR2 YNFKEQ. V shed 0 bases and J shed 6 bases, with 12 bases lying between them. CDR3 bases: TGTGCCAGCAGCCAAGAAGCCGGCCTAAGCGAGCAGTACTTC. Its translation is CASSQEAGLSEQYF.

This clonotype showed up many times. In DNA form, the CDR3 reads TGTGCCAGCAGTTTTCGAGGCGGGATTAATGAAAAACTGTTTTTT. It codes for CASSFRGGINEKLFF. The chain links TRBV28 to TRBJ1-4; D uncertain. Germline assignment: CDR1 MDHEN and CDR2 SYDVKM. The CDR3 runs to 15 residues. The V end was cut by 3 bases, the J end by 4 bases, with 12 bases between.

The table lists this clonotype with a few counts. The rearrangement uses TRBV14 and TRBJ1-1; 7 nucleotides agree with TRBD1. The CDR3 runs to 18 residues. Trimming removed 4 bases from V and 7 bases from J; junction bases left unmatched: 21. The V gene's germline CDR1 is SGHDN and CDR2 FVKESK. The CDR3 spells CASSRYGGTVSRLSEAFF. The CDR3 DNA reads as TGTGCCAGCAGCCGATATGGCGGGACAGTTTCGCGGCTCAGTGAAGCTTTCTTT.

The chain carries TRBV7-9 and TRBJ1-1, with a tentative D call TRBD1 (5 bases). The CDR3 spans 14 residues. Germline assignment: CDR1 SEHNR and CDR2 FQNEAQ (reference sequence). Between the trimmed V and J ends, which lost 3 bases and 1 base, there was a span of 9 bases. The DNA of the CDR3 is TGTGCCAGCAGCTTCGAAGGGGCGAACACTGAAGCTTTCTTT. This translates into CASSFEGANTEAFF.

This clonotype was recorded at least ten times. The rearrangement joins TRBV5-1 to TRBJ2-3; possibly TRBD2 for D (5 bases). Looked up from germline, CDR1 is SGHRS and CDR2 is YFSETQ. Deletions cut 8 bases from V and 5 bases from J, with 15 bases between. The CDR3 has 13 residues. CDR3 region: CASGELGEDTQYF. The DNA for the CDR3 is TGCGCCAGTGGGGAGTTAGGCGAAGATACGCAGTATTTT.

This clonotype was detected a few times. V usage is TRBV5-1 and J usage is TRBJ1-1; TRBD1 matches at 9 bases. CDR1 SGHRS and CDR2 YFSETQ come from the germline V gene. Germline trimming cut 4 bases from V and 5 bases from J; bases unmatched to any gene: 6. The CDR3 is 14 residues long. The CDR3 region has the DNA TGCGCCAGCAGCATTGGACAGGGGAGTACTGAAGCTTTCTTT. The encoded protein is CASSIGQGSTEAFF.

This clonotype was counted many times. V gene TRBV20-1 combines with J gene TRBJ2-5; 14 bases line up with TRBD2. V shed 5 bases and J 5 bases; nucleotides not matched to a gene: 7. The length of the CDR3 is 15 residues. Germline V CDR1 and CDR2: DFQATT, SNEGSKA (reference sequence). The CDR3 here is CSASGTSGSGETQYF. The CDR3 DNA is TGCAGTGCTTCCGGGACTAGCGGGAGCGGTGAGACCCAGTACTTC.

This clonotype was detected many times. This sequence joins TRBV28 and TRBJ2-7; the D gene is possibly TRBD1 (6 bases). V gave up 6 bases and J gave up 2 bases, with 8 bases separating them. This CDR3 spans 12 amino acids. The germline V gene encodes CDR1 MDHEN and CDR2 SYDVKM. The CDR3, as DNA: TGTGCCAGCAGACAGGGAACCTACGAGCAGTACTTC. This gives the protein CASRQGTYEQYF.

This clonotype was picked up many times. As DNA, the CDR3 is TGTGCCAGCAGCTTAGATTCGTCAGGAACTAACTATGGCTACACCTTC. It encodes CASSLDSSGTNYGYTF. This sequence joins TRBV7-2 and TRBJ1-2; D ambiguous. V lost 1 base to trimming and J lost 0 bases, with 12 bases between them. This CDR3 comprises 16 residues. CDR1 and CDR2 from the germline V gene are SGHTA and FQGNSA.

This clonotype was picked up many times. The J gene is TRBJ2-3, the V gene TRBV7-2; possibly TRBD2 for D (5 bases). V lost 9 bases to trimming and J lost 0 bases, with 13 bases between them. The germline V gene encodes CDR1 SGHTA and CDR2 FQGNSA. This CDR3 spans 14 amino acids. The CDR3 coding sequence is TGTGCCAGTGGACGGGATCCTAGCACAGATACGCAGTATTTT. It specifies CASGRDPSTDTQYF.

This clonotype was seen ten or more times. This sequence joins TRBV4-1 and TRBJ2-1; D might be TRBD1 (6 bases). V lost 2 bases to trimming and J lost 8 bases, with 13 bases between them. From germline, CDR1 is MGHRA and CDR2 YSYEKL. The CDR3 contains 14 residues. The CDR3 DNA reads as TGCGCCAGCAGCCAACAGGGGCCATGGGATGAGCAGTTCTTC. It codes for CASSQQGPWDEQFF.

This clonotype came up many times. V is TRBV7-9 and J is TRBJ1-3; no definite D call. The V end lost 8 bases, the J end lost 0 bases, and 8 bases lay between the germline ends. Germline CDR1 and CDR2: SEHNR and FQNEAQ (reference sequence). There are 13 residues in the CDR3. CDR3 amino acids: CASEGLSGNTIYF. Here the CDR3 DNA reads TGTGCCAGCGAAGGACTCTCTGGAAACACCATATATTTT.

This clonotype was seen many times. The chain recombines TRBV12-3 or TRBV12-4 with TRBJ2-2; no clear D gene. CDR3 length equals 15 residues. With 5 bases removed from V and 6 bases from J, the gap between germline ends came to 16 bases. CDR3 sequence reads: CASSSHGLGPGELFF. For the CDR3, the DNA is TGTGCCAGCAGTAGCCATGGGCTCGGGCCCGGGGAGCTGTTTTTT.

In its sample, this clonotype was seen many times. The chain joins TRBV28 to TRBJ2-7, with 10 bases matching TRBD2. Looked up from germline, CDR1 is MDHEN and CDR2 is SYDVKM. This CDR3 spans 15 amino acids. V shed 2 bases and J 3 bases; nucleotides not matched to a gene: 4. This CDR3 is CASSLASGSLYEQYF. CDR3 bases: TGTGCCAGCAGTTTAGCTAGCGGGAGCCTCTACGAGCAGTACTTC.

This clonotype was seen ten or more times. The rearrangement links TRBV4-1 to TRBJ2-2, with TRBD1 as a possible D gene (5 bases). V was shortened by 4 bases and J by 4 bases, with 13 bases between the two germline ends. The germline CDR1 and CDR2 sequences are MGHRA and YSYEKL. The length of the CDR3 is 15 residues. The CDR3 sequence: CASSLNEGATGELFF. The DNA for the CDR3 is TGCGCCAGCAGCCTAAATGAAGGGGCCACCGGGGAGCTGTTTTTT.

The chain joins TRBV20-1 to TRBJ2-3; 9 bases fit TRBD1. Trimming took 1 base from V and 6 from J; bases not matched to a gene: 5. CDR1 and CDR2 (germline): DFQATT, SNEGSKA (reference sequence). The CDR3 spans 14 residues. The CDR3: CSARGGQGRDTQYF. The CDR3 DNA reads TGCAGTGCTAGAGGGGGACAGGGACGGGATACGCAGTATTTT.

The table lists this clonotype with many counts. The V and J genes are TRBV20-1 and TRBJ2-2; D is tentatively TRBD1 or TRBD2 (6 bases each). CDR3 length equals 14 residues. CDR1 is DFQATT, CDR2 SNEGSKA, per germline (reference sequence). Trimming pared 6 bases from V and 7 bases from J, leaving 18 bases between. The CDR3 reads CSALPTGRLGELFF. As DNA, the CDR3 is TGCAGTGCCCTACCCACAGGGAGGCTCGGGGAGCTGTTTTTT.

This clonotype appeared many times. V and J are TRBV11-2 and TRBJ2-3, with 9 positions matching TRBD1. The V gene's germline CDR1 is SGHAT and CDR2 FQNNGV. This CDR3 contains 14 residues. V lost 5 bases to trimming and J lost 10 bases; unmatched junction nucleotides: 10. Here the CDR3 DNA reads TGTGCCAGCAGCGTAGGACAGGGGACGCTGGCGCAGTATTTT. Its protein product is CASSVGQGTLAQYF.

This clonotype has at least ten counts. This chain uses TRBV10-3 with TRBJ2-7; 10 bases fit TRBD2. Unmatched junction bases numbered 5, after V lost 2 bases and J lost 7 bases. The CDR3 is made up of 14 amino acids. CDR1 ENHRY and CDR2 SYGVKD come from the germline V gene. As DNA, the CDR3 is TGTGCCATCAGTGAGCCGGGACTAGCGTGGGAGCAGTACTTC. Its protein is CAISEPGLAWEQYF.